This T cell receptor beta chain was documented in a study of blood T cell repertoires in COVID-19. Study overall: Italy, Spain and the United States were the sources of the convalescent and acute COVID-19 samples. Sample material is recorded as cDNA or gDNA derived from T cells, B-cell-depleted T cells, or PBMCs.

The CDR3 consists of 15 residues. V was shortened by 8 bases and J by 4 bases, with 18 bases between the two germline ends. CDR1 and CDR2 (germline): LNHDA, SQIVND (reference sequence). This clone was detected once. Clones were sequenced by immunoSEQ multiplex PCR, and TCRdb holds only the in-frame ones, with some missing. The repertoire holds 97,000 or so clones, 90% seen once, with about 5.5% in the top ten. The source of this sequence is a man in his fifties or sixties with acute or convalescent COVID-19. The sequenced material came from peripheral blood. The chain is built from TRBV19 and TRBJ1-5, with a weak D call TRBD1 (5 bases). The CDR3 is CASATSRQPNQPQHF. The CDR3 DNA sequence: TGTGCCAGTGCCACCTCCCGACAGCCTAATCAGCCCCAGCATTTT. Supplemented by reference TRBV19 and TRBJ1-5, the full variable domain reads DGGITQSPKYLFRKEGQNVTLSCEQNLNHDAMYWYRQDPGQGLRLIYYSQIVNDFQKGDIAEGYSVSREKKESFPLTVTSAQKNPTAFYLCASATSRQPNQPQHFGDGTRLSIL.